Sequencing of this T cell receptor beta chain was carried out in a study of siplizumab effects on memory and regulatory T cells. Study-level points and caveats: Treg-derived clones made up an average of roughly 70% of mappable alloreactive CD4+ clones with siplizumab and over 25% in controls.

For this clone: The target antigen is unknown.

Using immunoSEQ multiplex PCR, the repertoire was profiled, and TCRdb retains in-frame clones only, with some absent. The table records more than 90,000 clones, about nine tenths of them present only once. There are 15 residues in the CDR3. CDR1 and CDR2 from the germline V gene are MNHEY and SMNVEV (reference sequence). V was clipped by 8 bases and J by 1 base, with 15 bases between them. The V and J genes are TRBV27 and TRBJ1-5; D not certain. The sample taken for sequencing was non-Treg CD4+ T cells sorted from blood. This TCR was recovered from a human donor in good health. This CDR3 is CASGSSDGSNQPQHF. CDR3 DNA: TGTGCCAGCGGAAGTTCGGATGGAAGCAATCAGCCCCAGCATTTT.